This T cell receptor beta chain derives from a study of graft-versus-host responses after intestinal transplantation (dated by TCRdb to the early 2020s). Study-level background: The transplants that recipients received were multivisceral, liver-intestinal, or isolated intestinal. Rather than being sequenced by the commercial service, samples from three later patients were sequenced in-house on an Illumina MiSeq and processed with MiXCR. To identify alloreactive clones, pre-transplant mixed lymphocyte reaction products were sequenced and compared with unstimulated pre-transplant donor and recipient T cells. A cohort of about two dozen intestinal transplant recipients, including one retransplant, was enrolled, and a few patients lacking pretransplant specimens were excluded. Bulk TCR-beta CDR3 sequencing was used to track graft-versus-host and host-versus-graft alloreactive T cell clones in the graft, circulation and bone marrow after intestinal transplantation. All recipients received anti-thymocyte globulin induction followed by maintenance tacrolimus and steroids for roughly three years. A peak of at least 4% donor T cells among recipient peripheral blood mononuclear cells was the definition used for donor T cell macrochimerism. What the study reported, not specific to this receptor: Patients with donor T cell macrochimerism had high GvH to HvG T cell clonal ratios in their allografts. GvH clones were detected in recipient bone marrow, and some appeared earlier in ileal mucosa or blood, consistent with an intestinal mucosal origin. The conclusions were limited by the relatively low number and heterogeneity of the intestinal transplant patients. Early after transplant, peak levels of circulating GvH clones were found to be associated with declines in HvG clones.

The germline V gene encodes CDR1 SGHNT and CDR2 YENEEA. From V the trimming removes 0 bases and from J it removes 2 bases, while the gene matches leave 12 bases of the junction unaccounted for. From the cysteine up to the phenylalanine, the CDR3 has a length of 18 residues. Of the read, only the CDR3 DNA is kept; its 54 bases are in frame from base 1. On this clone: This clone's antigen is unknown. The record has no base qualities; no much larger clone is one base away.

To isolate intraepithelial and lamina propria lymphocytes from graft specimens, dithiothreitol, EDTA incubations and collagenase D digestion were used. Bulk TCR-beta sequencing was performed on serial intestinal graft biopsy specimens collected as late as 600 days after transplant. Receptor libraries were prepared by the immunoSEQ multiplex PCR assay. High-throughput TCR-beta CDR3 sequencing of genomic DNA from most patients was performed by Adaptive Biotechnologies. Processing in the source paper ran as follows. Adaptive's ImmunoSEQ software was the source of the TCR sequencing data for approximately 18 patients, while a few other patients were processed with MiXCR and VDJtools. Because the origin of CDR3 nucleotide sequences shared between donor and recipient could not be assigned, those sequences were removed. To count as alloreactive, a clone needed at least 2-fold expansion over unstimulated cells and a minimum CFSE-low frequency of 0.002% (template counts) or 0.001% (read counts). Clones were considered mappable if detected in sequenced pre-transplant spleen, lymph node, or MLR CFSE-low populations of the donor or recipient. The cumulative frequency of alloreactive clones was calculated as a percentage of all sequences, weighted by copy number. Held by TCRdb, this immuneACCESS table contains in-frame sequences only and omits some clones. Under half of the omission traces to an unresolved V gene where checked; the cause of the rest is unknown. The V and J calls and clone size are taken from that table; D and trimming were inferred from the DNA. Counted in this sample were over 9,000 clones; roughly 79% of them appeared once. The top ten constitute 20% to 25% of the sample.

The sample was ileum tissue, taken nearly 480 days after intestinal transplantation. This sequence uses TRBV11-3 and TRBJ2-7, with 8 middle bases fitting TRBD1. The sequence was obtained from a human patient who received an intestinal transplant, so some T cells may come from the graft donor. The nucleotides are TGTGCCAGCAGCTTAGATCTGGCACCGGGACAGGAGCCCTACGAGCAGTACTTC. Its protein is CASSLDLAPGQEPYEQYF.